Presented here are 14 T cell receptor beta chains from one specimen sequenced in a study of blood T cell repertoires in COVID-19 (dated by TCRdb to the early 2020s). The method behind the library was the immunoSEQ multiplex PCR assay. Held by TCRdb, this immuneACCESS table contains in-frame sequences only and omits some clones. Under half of the omission traces to an unresolved V gene where checked; the cause of the rest is unknown. The sample data list more than 300,000 clones, and around 87% of these were observed just once. The ten largest clones represent about 1.9% of the sample. Sequencing input: PBMCs or T cells enriched from blood (not recorded which). The receptors shown here come from a middle-aged man in a cohort exposed to, infected with or recovered from COVID-19 (not recorded which).

This chain joins TRBV19 and TRBJ2-7, with 12 bases identical to TRBD2. The CDR3 is 15 residues long. The V gene's germline CDR1 is LNHDA and CDR2 SQIVND (reference sequence). J lost 5 bases, V lost 6 bases, and 8 bases had no gene match. CDR3 region: CASSSGLAGSDEQYF. As DNA, the CDR3 is TGTGCCAGTAGCTCCGGACTAGCGGGAAGCGACGAGCAGTACTTC.

This chain links TRBV6-5 with TRBJ1-1; the D is unclear. Trimming pared 7 bases from V and 7 bases from J, leaving 16 bases between. The CDR3 consists of 13 residues. Germline V gives CDR1 MNHEY, CDR2 SVGAGI. This CDR3 reads CASTVGEGGEAFF. CDR3 nucleotide sequence: TGTGCCAGCACCGTCGGGGAGGGTGGTGAAGCTTTCTTT.

This sequence joins TRBV30 and TRBJ1-2, with TRBD1 as a possible D gene (5 bases). The length of the CDR3 is 12 residues. Germline CDR1 and CDR2: GTSNPN and SVGIG (reference sequence). Trimming stripped 2 bases from V and 12 bases from J, with 16 bases between. The CDR3 loop is CAWSSMTALHTF. For the CDR3, the DNA is TGTGCCTGGAGTTCGATGACAGCTCTACACACCTTC.

The rearrangement uses TRBV15 and TRBJ1-3, with a weak D call TRBD1 (6 bases). The germline V gene encodes CDR1 LNHNV and CDR2 YYDKDF (reference sequence). V lost 1 base, J lost 0 bases, and 25 bases lay in between. The CDR3 runs 21 residues. CDR3 amino acids: CATSRVIRQREIRGSGNTIYF. DNA of the CDR3: TGTGCCACCAGCAGAGTCATAAGACAGCGAGAAATCAGGGGCTCTGGAAACACCATATATTTT.

This clone was observed once. Other DNA sequences in the sample encode the same CDR3. V and J are TRBV18 and TRBJ2-1; TRBD2 matches at 9 bases. V was clipped by 3 bases and J by 6 bases; unmatched bases: 6. The CDR3 has 15 amino acids. Per the germline V gene, CDR1 is KGHSH and CDR2 is LQKENI. The CDR3, as DNA: TGTGCCAGCTCACCGTTAGCGGGAGTGGGCAATGAGCAGTTCTTC. Its protein product is CASSPLAGVGNEQFF.

V is TRBV18 and J is TRBJ1-5; 9 nucleotides agree with TRBD1. Trimming at V came to 2 bases and at J to 9 bases, leaving 11 bases not matched to a gene. Germline V lookup: CDR1 KGHSH, CDR2 LQKENI. CDR3 length equals 16 residues. The DNA of the CDR3 is TGTGCCAGCTCACCAACGGGACAGGGTACGGCGGGGCCCCAGCATTTT. Translation gives CASSPTGQGTAGPQHF.

The rearrangement joins TRBV10-3 to TRBJ1-5; D unresolved. Germline CDR1 reads ENHRY; CDR2 reads SYGVKD. This CDR3 has 13 amino acids. V was cut by 4 bases and J by 5 bases, with 9 bases left in between. The CDR3 is CAISVRQDQPQHF. CDR3 DNA: TGTGCCATCAGTGTTCGGCAGGATCAGCCCCAGCATTTT.

The CDR3 is CASSLTRDRGQFTF. The CDR3 bases are TGTGCCAGCAGCTTAACCCGGGACAGGGGGCAATTCACCTTC. The rearrangement joins TRBV7-9 to TRBJ1-2, with 12 bases lining up with TRBD1. CDR3 length: 14 residues. From germline, CDR1 is SEHNR and CDR2 FQNEAQ (reference sequence). J lost 13 bases, V lost 2 bases, and 8 bases had no gene match.

The chain recombines TRBV10-1 with TRBJ2-3; TRBD2 is a possible D gene (5 bases). Germline assignment: CDR1 WNHNN and CDR2 SYGVQD (reference sequence). The CDR3 has 15 residues. Between the trimmed V and J ends, which lost 6 bases and 2 bases, there was a span of 15 bases. The CDR3 nucleotides read TGCGCCAGCAGCCCGTCGGACTCTTCCACAGATACGCAGTATTTT. It encodes CASSPSDSSTDTQYF.

V gene TRBV18 combines with J gene TRBJ2-7, with 8 positions matching TRBD1. Germline lookup yields CDR1 KGHSH and CDR2 LQKENI. The CDR3 covers 15 residues. The V and J ends lost 2 bases and 3 bases, in that order; junction bases with no gene match: 6. The CDR3 region has the DNA TGTGCCAGCTCACCAGGGACAGGCGGCAACTACGAGCAGTACTTC. This encodes CASSPGTGGNYEQYF.

The CDR3 loop is CASSSRRGFGDTQYF. The CDR3 nucleotides read TGTGCCAGCAGTAGCAGACGCGGGTTTGGGGATACGCAGTATTTT. V usage is TRBV2 and J usage is TRBJ2-3; possibly TRBD2 for D (5 bases). The V gene's germline CDR1 is SNHLY and CDR2 FYNNEI. The CDR3 totals 15 residues. With 5 bases removed from V and 6 bases from J, the gap between germline ends came to 18 bases.

The chain combines TRBV7-9 with TRBJ1-2; 9 nucleotides line up with TRBD1. Per the germline V gene, CDR1 is SEHNR and CDR2 is FQNEAQ (reference sequence). The J segment lost 6 bases and the V segment lost 4 bases, leaving 6 bases of the junction unmatched. This CDR3 region has 14 residues. The CDR3 DNA sequence: TGTGCCAGCAGCTACGAGGGACAGGGACATGGCTACACCTTC. Its protein is CASSYEGQGHGYTF.

Regarding this clone: At the DNA level, this CDR3 is encoded by other sequences in the same sample as well. V and J are TRBV5-1 and TRBJ2-7; D perhaps matches TRBD1 (6 bases). This CDR3 is 14 amino acids long. Trimming left V 4 bases short and J 2 bases short, with 13 bases between. Germline V gene lookup returns CDR1 SGHRS and CDR2 YFSETQ. The CDR3 loop reads CASSEQGPPYEQYF. The CDR3 bases are TGCGCCAGCAGCGAGCAGGGGCCCCCCTACGAGCAGTACTTC.

CDR3 residues: CASSQRPTGLDTGELFF. The CDR3 coding sequence is TGTGCCAGCAGCCAGCGACCCACAGGGCTCGACACCGGGGAGCTGTTTTTT. The rearrangement joins TRBV14 to TRBJ2-2, with D tentatively TRBD1 (6 bases). In germline, CDR1 is SGHDN, CDR2 FVKESK. V was shortened by 3 bases and J by 3 bases, with 17 bases between the two germline ends. The CDR3 covers 17 residues.